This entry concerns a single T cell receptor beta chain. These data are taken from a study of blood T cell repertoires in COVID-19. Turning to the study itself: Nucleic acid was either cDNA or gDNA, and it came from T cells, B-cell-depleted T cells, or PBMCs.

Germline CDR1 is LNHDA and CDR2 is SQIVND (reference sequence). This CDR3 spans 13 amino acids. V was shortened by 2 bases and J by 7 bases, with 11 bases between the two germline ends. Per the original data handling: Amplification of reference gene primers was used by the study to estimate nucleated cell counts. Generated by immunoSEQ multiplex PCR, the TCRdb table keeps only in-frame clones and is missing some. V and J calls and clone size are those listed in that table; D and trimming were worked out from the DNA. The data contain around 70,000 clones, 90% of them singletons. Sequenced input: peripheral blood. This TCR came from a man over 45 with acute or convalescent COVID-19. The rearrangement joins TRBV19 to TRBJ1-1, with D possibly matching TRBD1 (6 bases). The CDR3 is CASSISGGLEAFF. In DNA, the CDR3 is TGTGCCAGTAGTATATCCGGGGGGCTTGAAGCTTTCTTT.